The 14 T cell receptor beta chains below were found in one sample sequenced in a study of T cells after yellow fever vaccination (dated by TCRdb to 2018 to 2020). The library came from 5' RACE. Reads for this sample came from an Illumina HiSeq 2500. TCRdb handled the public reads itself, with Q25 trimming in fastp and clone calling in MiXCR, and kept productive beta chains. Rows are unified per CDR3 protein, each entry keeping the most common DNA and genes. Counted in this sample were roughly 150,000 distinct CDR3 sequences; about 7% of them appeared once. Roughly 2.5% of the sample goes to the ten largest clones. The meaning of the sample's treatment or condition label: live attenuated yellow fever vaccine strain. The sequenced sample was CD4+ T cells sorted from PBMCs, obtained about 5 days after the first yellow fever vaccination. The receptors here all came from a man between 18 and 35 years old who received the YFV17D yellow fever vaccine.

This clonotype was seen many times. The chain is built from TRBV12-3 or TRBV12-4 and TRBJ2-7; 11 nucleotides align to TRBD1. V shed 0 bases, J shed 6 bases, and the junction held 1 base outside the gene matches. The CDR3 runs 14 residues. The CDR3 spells CASSLAGQGVEQYV. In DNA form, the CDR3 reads TGTGCCAGCAGTTTAGCGGGACAGGGGGTCGAGCAGTACGTC.

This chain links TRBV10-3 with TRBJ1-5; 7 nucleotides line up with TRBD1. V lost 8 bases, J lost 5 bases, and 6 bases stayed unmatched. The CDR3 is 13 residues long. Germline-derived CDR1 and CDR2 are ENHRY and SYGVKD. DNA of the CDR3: TGTGCCATCGGGACCCAGGGGGATCAGCCCCAGCATTTT. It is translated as CAIGTQGDQPQHF.

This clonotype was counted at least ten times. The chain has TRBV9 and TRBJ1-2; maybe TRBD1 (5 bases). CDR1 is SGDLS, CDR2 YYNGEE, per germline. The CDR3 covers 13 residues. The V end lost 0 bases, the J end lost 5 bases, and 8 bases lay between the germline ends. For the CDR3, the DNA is TGTGCCAGCAGCGTAGGAGACAGTTATGGCTACACCTTC. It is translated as CASSVGDSYGYTF. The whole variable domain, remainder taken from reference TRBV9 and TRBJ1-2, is DSGVTQTPKHLITATGQRVTLRCSPRSGDLSVYWYQQSLDQGLQFLIQYYNGEERAKGNILERFSAQQFPDLHSELNLSSLELGDSALYFCASSVGDSYGYTFGSGTRLTVV.

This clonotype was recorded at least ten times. CDR3 region: CASSQGIDGTQHF. The DNA for the CDR3 is TGCGCCAGCAGCCAGGGGATCGACGGGACCCAGCATTTT. The chain has TRBV4-3 and TRBJ1-5; D uncertain. V was clipped by 3 bases and J by 11 bases, with 14 bases between them. CDR1 is LGHNA, CDR2 YSLEER, per germline. The CDR3 covers 13 residues.

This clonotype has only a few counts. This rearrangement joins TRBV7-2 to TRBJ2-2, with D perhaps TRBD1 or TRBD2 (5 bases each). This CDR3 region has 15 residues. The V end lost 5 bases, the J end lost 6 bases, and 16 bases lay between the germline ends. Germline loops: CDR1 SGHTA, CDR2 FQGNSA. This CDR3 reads CASSSRGPGAGELFF. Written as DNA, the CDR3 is TGTGCCAGCAGCAGTAGGGGTCCCGGGGCCGGGGAGCTGTTTTTT.

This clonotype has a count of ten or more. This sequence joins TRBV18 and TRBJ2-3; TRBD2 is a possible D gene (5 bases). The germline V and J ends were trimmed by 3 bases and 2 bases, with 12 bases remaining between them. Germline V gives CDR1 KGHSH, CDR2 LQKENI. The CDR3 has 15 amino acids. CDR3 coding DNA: TGTGCCAGCTCACCGTCGAAGGGAGACACAGATACGCAGTATTTT. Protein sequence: CASSPSKGDTDTQYF.

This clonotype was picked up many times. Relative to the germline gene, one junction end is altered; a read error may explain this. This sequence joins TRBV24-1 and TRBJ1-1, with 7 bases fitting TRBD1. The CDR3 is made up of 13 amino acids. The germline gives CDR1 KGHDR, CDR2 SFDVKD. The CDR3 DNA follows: TGTGCCACCCGTGACAGGGACTACACTGAAGCTTTCTTT. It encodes CATRDRDYTEAFF.

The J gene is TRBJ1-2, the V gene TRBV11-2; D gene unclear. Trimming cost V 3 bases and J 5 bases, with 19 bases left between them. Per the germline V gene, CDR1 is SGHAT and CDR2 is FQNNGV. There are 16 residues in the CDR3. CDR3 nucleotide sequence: TGTGCCAGCAGCTTGGCACACGACCGAGGGAGGTATGGCTACACCTTC. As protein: CASSLAHDRGRYGYTF.

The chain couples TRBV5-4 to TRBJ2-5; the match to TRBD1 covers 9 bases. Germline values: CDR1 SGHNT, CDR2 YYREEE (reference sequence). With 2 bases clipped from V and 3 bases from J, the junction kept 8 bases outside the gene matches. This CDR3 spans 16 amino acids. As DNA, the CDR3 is TGTGCCAGCAGCTTAAGAACAGGGGGCCAAAAAGAGACCCAGTACTTC. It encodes CASSLRTGGQKETQYF.

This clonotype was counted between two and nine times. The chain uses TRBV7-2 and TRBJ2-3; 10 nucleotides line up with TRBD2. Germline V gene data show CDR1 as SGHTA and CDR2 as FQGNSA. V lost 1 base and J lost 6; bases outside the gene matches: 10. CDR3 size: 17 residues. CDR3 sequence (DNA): TGTGCCAGCAGCTTAGGCCCGGAGCGGGGGGGCGCTGATACGCAGTATTTT. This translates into CASSLGPERGGADTQYF.

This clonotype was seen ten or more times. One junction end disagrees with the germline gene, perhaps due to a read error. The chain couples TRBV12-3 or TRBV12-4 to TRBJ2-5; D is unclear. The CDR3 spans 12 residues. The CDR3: CASSAGQVTQYF. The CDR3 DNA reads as TGTGCCAGCAGTGCCGGGCAAGTGACCCAGTACTTC.

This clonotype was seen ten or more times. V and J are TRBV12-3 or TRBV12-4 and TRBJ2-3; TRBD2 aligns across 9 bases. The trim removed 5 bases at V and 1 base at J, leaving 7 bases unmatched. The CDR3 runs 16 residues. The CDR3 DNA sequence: TGTGCCAGCAGTCGAAGTAGCGGGGGCGGCACAGATACGCAGTATTTT. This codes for CASSRSSGGGTDTQYF.

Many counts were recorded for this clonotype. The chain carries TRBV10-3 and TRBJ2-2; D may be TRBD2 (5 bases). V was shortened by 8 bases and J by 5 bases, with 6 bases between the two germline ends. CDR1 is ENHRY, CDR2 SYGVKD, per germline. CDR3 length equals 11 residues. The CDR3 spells CAIRETGELFF. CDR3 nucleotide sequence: TGTGCCATCCGGGAAACCGGGGAGCTGTTTTTT.

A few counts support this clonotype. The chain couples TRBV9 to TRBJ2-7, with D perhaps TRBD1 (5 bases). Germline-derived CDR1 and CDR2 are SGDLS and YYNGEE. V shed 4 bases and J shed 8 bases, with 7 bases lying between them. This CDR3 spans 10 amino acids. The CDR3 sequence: CASSKGKQYV. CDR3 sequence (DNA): TGTGCCAGCAGCAAGGGGAAGCAGTACGTC.